Each of the 10 T cell receptor beta chains below was sequenced from the same sample in a study of shared clonotypes between healthy human individuals. Sequencing used immunoSEQ multiplex PCR; TCRdb keeps in-frame clones, though not all of them. This table has 2.5 million or so clones, about 92% appearing once. Sequenced material: naive CD4+ T cells sorted from blood. The subset was: CD45RA+ positively selected. These TCRs come from a man in his late teens or twenties in good health.

The chain joins TRBV11-2 to TRBJ2-7; perhaps TRBD2 as D (6 bases). In germline, CDR1 is SGHAT, CDR2 FQNNGV. The CDR3 contains 16 residues. V was trimmed by 0 bases and J by 5 bases, leaving 17 bases between them. The CDR3 loop reads CASSLDGEPRRDEQYF. As DNA, the CDR3 is TGTGCCAGCAGCTTAGATGGGGAACCCCGGAGGGACGAGCAGTACTTC.

This chain joins TRBV4-2 and TRBJ2-7; 8 positions agree with TRBD2. V lost 0 bases, J lost 4 bases, and 14 bases stayed unmatched. Germline CDR1 is LGHNA and CDR2 is YNFKEQ. This CDR3 contains 18 residues. The CDR3 reads CASSQDWGGSGGPYEQYF. The CDR3 coding sequence is TGTGCCAGCAGCCAAGACTGGGGTGGCAGCGGGGGCCCGTACGAGCAGTACTTC.

The V gene is TRBV27, the J gene TRBJ2-7; tentatively, D is TRBD2 (6 bases). This CDR3 is 13 amino acids long. Trimming removed 8 bases at V and 0 bases at J, with 11 bases between. CDR1 is MNHEY, CDR2 SMNVEV, per germline (reference sequence). As DNA, the CDR3 is TGTGCCAGCCGGGGGACGGCCTCCTACGAGCAGTACTTC. Protein: CASRGTASYEQYF.

This chain uses TRBV28 with TRBJ1-5; no firm D call. Trimming left V 4 bases short and J 10 bases short, with 11 bases between. The CDR3 length is 12 residues. Per germline, CDR1 MDHEN and CDR2 SYDVKM. CDR3 coding DNA: TGTGCCAGCAGTTCCCCGACGGAACCCCAGCATTTT. Its translation is CASSSPTEPQHF.

The V gene is TRBV7-9, the J gene TRBJ1-1; a weak D match, TRBD1 (6 bases). The V gene's germline CDR1 is SEHNR and CDR2 FQNEAQ (reference sequence). The V gene lost 5 bases and the J gene lost 0 bases, with 10 bases spanning the gap. The CDR3 extends over 14 amino acids. CDR3 in DNA: TGTGCCAGCAGCCAGAGGGGGATGAACACTGAAGCTTTCTTT. Amino acids: CASSQRGMNTEAFF.

V gene TRBV7-9 combines with J gene TRBJ1-1, with TRBD1 matching 8 bases. The CDR3 spans 14 residues. Trimming at V came to 3 bases and at J to 5 bases, leaving 5 bases not matched to a gene. Germline CDR1 is SEHNR and CDR2 is FQNEAQ (reference sequence). CDR3 amino acids: CASSFGTGRTEAFF. The DNA of the CDR3 is TGTGCCAGCAGCTTCGGGACAGGAAGGACTGAAGCTTTCTTT.

The chain links TRBV9 to TRBJ1-3, with D perhaps matching TRBD1 (5 bases). The germline gives CDR1 SGDLS, CDR2 YYNGEE. CDR3 length equals 13 residues. Here the CDR3 DNA reads TGTACTCAGGGCCTTCACTCTGGAAACACCATATATTTT. Its protein is CTQGLHSGNTIYF.

Turning to this clone: Other DNA sequences within the sample encode an identical CDR3. This chain joins TRBV5-1 and TRBJ2-5; D uncertain. V gave up 0 bases and J gave up 1 base, with 10 bases separating them. Germline values: CDR1 SGHRS, CDR2 YFSETQ. The CDR3 length is 15 residues. The CDR3 nucleotides are TGCGCCAGCAGCTTGGGGCTGACTCTCCAAGAGACCCAGTACTTC. Its translation is CASSLGLTLQETQYF.

The chain combines TRBV4-3 with TRBJ2-7, with 8 positions matching TRBD1. The trim removed 1 base at V and 1 base at J, leaving 3 bases unmatched. CDR3 length: 15 amino acids. The germline CDR1 and CDR2 sequences are LGHNA and YSLEER. Written as DNA, the CDR3 is TGCGCCAGCAGCCAAGCACAGGGGGGTTCCTACGAGCAGTACTTC. Translation gives CASSQAQGGSYEQYF.

This clone appeared a single time. The chain joins TRBV6-6 to TRBJ1-2; D possibly corresponds to TRBD1 (5 bases). The V end lost 4 bases, the J end lost 2 bases, and 11 bases lay between the germline ends. This CDR3 is built from 14 residues. From germline, CDR1 is MNHNY and CDR2 SVGAGI (reference sequence). The CDR3 DNA sequence: TGTGCCAGCAGTTCGGGACGGACAAACTATGGCTACACCTTC. Its protein is CASSSGRTNYGYTF.